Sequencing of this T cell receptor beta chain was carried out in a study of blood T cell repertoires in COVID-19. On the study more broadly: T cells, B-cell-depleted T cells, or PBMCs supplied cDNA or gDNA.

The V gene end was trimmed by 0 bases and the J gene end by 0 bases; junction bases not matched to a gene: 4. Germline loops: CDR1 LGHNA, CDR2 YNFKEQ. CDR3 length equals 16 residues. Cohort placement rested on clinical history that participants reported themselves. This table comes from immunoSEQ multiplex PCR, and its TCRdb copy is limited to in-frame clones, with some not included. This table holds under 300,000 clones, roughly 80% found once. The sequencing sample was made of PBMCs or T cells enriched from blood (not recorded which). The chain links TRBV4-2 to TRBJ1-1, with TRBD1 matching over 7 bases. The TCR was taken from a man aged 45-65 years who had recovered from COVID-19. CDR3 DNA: TGTGCCAGCAGCCAAGAGGGACAGACCTTGAACACTGAAGCTTTCTTT. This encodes CASSQEGQTLNTEAFF.